The clone carrying this T cell receptor beta chain was counted ten times or more. Its target is unknown. Time point of the sample: newly diagnosed GD, antithyroid drugs for less than 3 months. Construction of the TCR library relied on RNA isolated from PBMCs. Diagnoses of Graves' disease were made by American Thyroid Association guidelines. The source of the sample is a study of regulatory T cells in long-lasting Graves disease. For the study at large: Antithyroid drugs had been taken under 3 months by newly diagnosed Graves' patients. General study findings and limits: The number of shared public clonotypes was higher in persistent patients (2,741) than new patients (around 890).

With iRepertoire HTBI primers and Arm-PCR of CDR3 regions, TCR beta libraries were built. TCRdb fed the multiplex PCR reads into MiXCR, producing one record per CDR3 protein. The repertoire has 450,000 to 600,000 distinct CDR3 sequences, roughly 15% of them found once; the top ten carry 12%. The CDR3 contains 14 residues. Between the trimmed V and J ends, which lost 3 bases and 2 bases, there was a span of 12 bases. The V gene's germline CDR1 is DFQATT and CDR2 SNEGSKA (reference sequence). This sample also belongs to another study, concerning T cells in Graves' hyperthyroidism and ophthalmopathy. That source notes: Carried out on the TCR CDR3, a first-round RT-PCR used the HTBI primer set.

This specimen consisted of peripheral blood mononuclear cells (PBMCs), obtained at new diagnosis, from a patient treated with antithyroid drugs. V usage is TRBV20-1 and J usage is TRBJ2-3; tentatively, D is TRBD2 (5 bases). The receptor was derived from a man aged 40-49 years with Graves disease. The DNA for the CDR3 is TGCAGTGCTAGGGACTCCCGCTTCACAGATACGCAGTATTTT. Translation gives CSARDSRFTDTQYF.